The 20 T cell receptor beta chains presented below share a single source sample, sequenced in a study of T cells in Graves' hyperthyroidism and ophthalmopathy. Researchers took RNA transcripts and amplified the TCR beta CDR3 regions from them. The TCR CDR3 was amplified in a first-round RT-PCR using the HTBI primer set. TCRdb called the multiplex PCR reads again in MiXCR, with one record for every CDR3 protein. The sample lists hundreds of thousands of distinct CDR3 sequences; less than 45% were seen once. The material sequenced was peripheral blood or thyroid tissue (not recorded which). These receptors all stem from an adult man with Graves' disease, either hyperthyroidism or ophthalmopathy (not recorded which).

There are many counts of this clonotype. J is TRBJ2-7 and V is TRBV5-1; D is undetermined. V lost 0 bases and J lost 2, with 9 bases in between. The V gene's germline CDR1 is SGHRS and CDR2 YFSETQ. CDR3 length: 14 residues. The CDR3 loop is CASSLERIAYEQYF. In nucleotides, the CDR3 is TGCGCCAGCAGCTTGGAAAGAATCGCCTACGAGCAGTACTTC.

To note about this clonotype: Without the conserved terminal phenylalanine or tryptophan, this CDR3 likely stems from a read error. The CDR3 protein is CASSLAFGKNTEAFL. The CDR3 DNA reads TGCGCCAGCAGCTTGGCCTTCGGAAAGAACACTGAAGCTTTCCTT. The J gene is TRBJ1-1, the V gene TRBV5-1; D uncertain. There are 15 residues in the CDR3. Germline V gene lookup returns CDR1 SGHRS and CDR2 YFSETQ. V was shortened by 0 bases and J by 1 base, with 10 bases between the two germline ends.

This clonotype came up once. This may be a read error, as it is one base from a much larger clone. The CDR3: CASTSGGLSSQPQHF. CDR3 coding DNA: TGTGCCAGCACGTCGGGGGGCTTGAGCAGTCAGCCCCAGCATTTT. This chain joins TRBV24-1 and TRBJ1-5; possible D gene TRBD1, 6 bases. The CDR3 contains 15 residues. The germline CDR1 and CDR2 sequences are KGHDR and SFDVKD.

The rearrangement links TRBV12-3 or TRBV12-4 to TRBJ2-7; 8 nucleotides align to TRBD1. CDR3 length equals 14 residues. J lost 4 bases, V lost 4 bases, and 6 bases had no gene match. CDR3 region: CASSSDREHYEQYF. The CDR3 DNA sequence: TGTGCCAGCAGTTCGGACAGGGAACATTACGAGCAGTACTTC.

As to this clonotype: A junction boundary mismatches the germline segment, possibly from a read error. The V and J genes are TRBV7-2 and TRBJ1-6; tentatively, D is TRBD1 (6 bases). Germline lookup yields CDR1 SGHTA and CDR2 FQGNSA. The length of the CDR3 is 17 residues. The CDR3 reads CASTPPGASSYNSPLPF. The DNA for the CDR3 is TGTGCCAGCACCCCACCAGGGGCTAGCTCCTATAATTCACCCCTCCCCTTT.

This clonotype was counted at least ten times. The chain recombines TRBV9 with TRBJ1-2; D call uncertain. The germline CDR1 and CDR2 sequences are SGDLS and YYNGEE. This CDR3 contains 14 residues. Trimming took 0 bases from V and 5 from J, leaving 11 bases between them. The CDR3, as DNA: TGTGCCAGCAGCGTAGGGAGCTTAGGATATGGCTACACCTTC. Its protein is CASSVGSLGYGYTF. The full variable domain, in which reference TRBV9 and TRBJ1-2 provide the parts outside the CDR3, is DSGVTQTPKHLITATGQRVTLRCSPRSGDLSVYWYQQSLDQGLQFLIQYYNGEERAKGNILERFSAQQFPDLHSELNLSSLELGDSALYFCASSVGSLGYGYTFGSGTRLTVV.

This clonotype has only a few counts. Here the CDR3 reads CSARDRDTGGTYEQYF. DNA for the CDR3: TGCAGTGCTAGAGACCGGGACACTGGCGGGACCTACGAGCAGTACTTC. The J gene is TRBJ2-7, the V gene TRBV20-1; D may match TRBD1 or TRBD2 (6 bases each). The V and J ends lost 0 bases and 2 bases respectively, with 17 bases between them. The germline gives CDR1 DFQATT, CDR2 SNEGSKA (reference sequence). The CDR3 spans 16 residues.

The sample holds a few counts of this clonotype. In DNA, the CDR3 is TGTGCCAGCAGTTCCCCAAGGGAGAAAGGTTCACCCCTCCACTTT. This translates into CASSSPREKGSPLHF. The chain is built from TRBV7-8 and TRBJ1-6; no clear D gene. V was pared by 6 bases and J by 9 bases, with 18 bases between. The V gene's germline CDR1 is SGHVS and CDR2 FQNEAQ. This CDR3 region has 15 residues.

The chain couples TRBV5-1 to TRBJ1-1; D may be TRBD1 (5 bases). The germline CDR1 and CDR2 sequences are SGHRS and YFSETQ. This CDR3 is 14 amino acids long. Trimming removed 3 bases from V and 4 bases from J, with 13 bases in between. The CDR3 bases are TGCGCCAGCAGCTACCGACAGAGCGGCACTGAAGCTTTCTTT. Its protein product is CASSYRQSGTEAFF.

This rearrangement joins TRBV24-1 to TRBJ1-4; 8 bases are a match to TRBD1. The germline CDR1 and CDR2 sequences are KGHDR and SFDVKD. This CDR3 region has 16 residues. Losses at the gene ends were 3 bases for V and 6 bases for J; bases not matched to a gene: 8. The CDR3 here is CATSDPKTGDDEKLFF. The CDR3 nucleotides read TGTGCCACCAGTGATCCGAAGACAGGGGACGATGAAAAACTGTTTTTT.

As regards this clonotype: One end of the junction does not line up with germline, which may come from a read error. The V call is TRBV6-1, the J call TRBJ1-1; D is possibly TRBD1 (6 bases). This CDR3 spans 13 amino acids. Germline CDR1 MNHNS, CDR2 SASEGT. CDR3 in amino acids: CASSRDMNTEASF. DNA of the CDR3: TGTGCCAGCAGCAGGGACATGAACACTGAAGCTTCCTTT.

To note about this clonotype: Just one base apart from a much larger clone, this may be a read error. The conserved phenylalanine or tryptophan normally closing the CDR3 is absent here, so this likely arose from a read error. The chain employs TRBV24-1 and TRBJ1-5; D is unclear. Germline CDR1 and CDR2: KGHDR and SFDVKD. V lost 5 bases, J lost 3 bases, and 10 bases lay in between. This CDR3 is 14 amino acids long. The CDR3 sequence is CATSVRGNNQPQHL. In DNA form, the CDR3 reads TGTGCCACCAGTGTCCGCGGAAACAATCAGCCCCAGCATCTT.

The rearrangement uses TRBV25-1 and TRBJ1-6; 7 bases fit TRBD1. Trimming took 3 bases from V and 10 from J; bases not matched to a gene: 3. CDR1 and CDR2 from the germline V gene are MGHDK and SYGVNS. The CDR3 extends over 13 amino acids. CDR3 DNA sequence: TGTGCCAGCAGTGAGACAGGGACCTCACCCCTCCACTTT. This sequence encodes CASSETGTSPLHF.

About this clonotype: One junction end disagrees with the germline gene, perhaps due to a read error. CDR3 sequence: CASSLAGGLVRNTTYF. As DNA, the CDR3 is TGTGCCAGCAGCTTAGCGGGGGGCCTGGTGAGAAACACCACATATTTT. The rearrangement links TRBV7-2 to TRBJ1-3; D is possibly TRBD1 (6 bases). This CDR3 spans 16 amino acids. Germline CDR1 and CDR2: SGHTA and FQGNSA.

The rearrangement joins TRBV10-3 to TRBJ1-3; D is unclear. The CDR3 consists of 15 residues. Looked up from germline, CDR1 is ENHRY and CDR2 is SYGVKD. Trimming took 3 bases from V and 0 from J, leaving 9 bases between them. CDR3 DNA sequence: TGTGCCATCAGTGATTGGGTGAGCTCTGGAAACACCATATATTTT. This sequence encodes CAISDWVSSGNTIYF.

This sequence joins TRBV20-1 and TRBJ2-7; TRBD2 is a possible D gene (8 bases). Germline CDR1 reads DFQATT; CDR2 reads SNEGSKA (reference sequence). V dropped 6 bases and J dropped 3 bases, with 21 bases sitting between them. This CDR3 has 15 amino acids. The CDR3 DNA follows: TGCAGTGCAGGGGGCGGGAGCGGGGGCTTCTACGAGCAGTACTTC. The encoded protein is CSAGGGSGGFYEQYF.

This sequence joins TRBV19 and TRBJ2-2; D could derive from TRBD1 or TRBD2 (6 bases each). The CDR3 sequence is 17 residues long. The V end was cut by 9 bases, the J end by 0 bases, with 20 bases between. From germline, CDR1 is LNHDA and CDR2 SQIVND (reference sequence). The CDR3, as DNA: TGTGCCAGCTTCGGGGGCAAAGCAGGTTCGAACACCGGGGAGCTGTTTTTT. Translating it yields CASFGGKAGSNTGELFF.

The rearrangement uses TRBV2 and TRBJ2-2; 11 bases line up with TRBD2. The length of the CDR3 is 18 residues. V shed 2 bases, J shed 6 bases, and the junction held 11 bases outside the gene matches. The germline CDR1 and CDR2 sequences are SNHLY and FYNNEI. The CDR3: CASSEPLAGGPMAGELFF. The CDR3 DNA sequence: TGTGCCAGCAGTGAACCCTTAGCGGGAGGGCCAATGGCCGGGGAGCTGTTTTTT. Full variable domain (outside the CDR3, taken from reference TRBV2 and TRBJ2-2): EPEVTQTPSHQVTQMGQEVILRCVPISNHLYFYWYRQILGQKVEFLVSFYNNEISEKSEIFDDQFSVERPDGSNFTLKIRSTKLEDSAMYFCASSEPLAGGPMAGELFFGEGSRLTVL.

This clonotype was seen a few times. This sequence joins TRBV9 and TRBJ1-1, with D maybe TRBD1 (6 bases). The length of the CDR3 is 16 residues. The germline CDR1 and CDR2 sequences are SGDLS and YYNGEE. V was shortened by 3 bases and J by 0 bases, with 15 bases between the two germline ends. The CDR3 here is CASSARGDGLNTEAFF. The CDR3, as DNA: TGTGCCAGCAGCGCAAGGGGGGACGGACTGAACACTGAAGCTTTCTTT. The whole variable domain, filled in from reference TRBV9 and TRBJ1-1, reads DSGVTQTPKHLITATGQRVTLRCSPRSGDLSVYWYQQSLDQGLQFLIQYYNGEERAKGNILERFSAQQFPDLHSELNLSSLELGDSALYFCASSARGDGLNTEAFFGQGTRLTVV.

This clonotype has a count of ten or more. The chain joins TRBV7-2 to TRBJ1-2; TRBD1 might be the D (5 bases). The CDR3 spans 15 residues. Trimming removed 1 base at V and 2 bases at J, with 11 bases between. The V gene's germline CDR1 is SGHTA and CDR2 FQGNSA. The CDR3 region is CASSLGAGRNYGYTF. The CDR3, as DNA: TGTGCCAGCAGCTTAGGTGCAGGGCGAAACTATGGCTACACCTTC.